These 9 T cell receptor beta chains came from one sample sequenced in a study of T cells in Graves' hyperthyroidism and ophthalmopathy. Amplified TCR beta CDR3 regions derived from RNA transcripts. First-round RT-PCR targeting the TCR CDR3 was performed with the HTBI primer set. TCRdb independently ran MiXCR on the multiplex PCR reads; one entry per CDR3 protein. The sample contains hundreds of thousands of distinct CDR3 sequences, around a quarter of which appear only once. Sequenced material: blood. The receptors come from a young woman with Graves' ophthalmopathy.

This clonotype was observed once. The chain uses TRBV19 and TRBJ2-7; the D gene could be TRBD1 or TRBD2 (5 bases each). This CDR3 is built from 13 residues. Germline loops: CDR1 LNHDA, CDR2 SQIVND (reference sequence). V was shortened by 8 bases and J by 2 bases, with 13 bases between the two germline ends. CDR3: CASAPGPAYEQYF. CDR3 nucleotide sequence: TGTGCCAGTGCCCCGGGACCTGCCTACGAGCAGTACTTC.

In its sample, this clonotype was seen many times. The chain links TRBV5-8 to TRBJ1-4; D unresolved. Germline V gives CDR1 SGHTS, CDR2 YDEGEE. V shed 3 bases and J shed 4 bases, with 13 bases lying between them. This CDR3 comprises 15 residues. The CDR3 here is CASSSYRVDNEKLFF. CDR3 bases: TGTGCCAGCAGCTCGTACCGGGTGGATAATGAAAAACTGTTTTTT.

This clonotype was detected ten times or more. The chain joins TRBV2 to TRBJ2-5, with D perhaps matching TRBD2 (6 bases). The CDR3 consists of 17 residues. Germline V CDR1 and CDR2: SNHLY, FYNNEI. Trimming cost V 6 bases and J 8 bases, with 28 bases left between them. CDR3 nucleotide sequence: TGTGCCAGCAGAGGACTTATCGGGACTCTGGGGCCGGGTACCCAGTACTTC. Its translation: CASRGLIGTLGPGTQYF.

The sample holds many counts of this clonotype. The J gene is TRBJ2-2, the V gene TRBV27, with TRBD1 matching over 10 bases. Germline CDR1 reads MNHEY; CDR2 reads SMNVEV (reference sequence). The CDR3 extends over 13 amino acids. The junction had 4 bases not matched to a gene; V was cut back by 9 bases and J by 6 bases. CDR3: CASRTGGSGELFF. CDR3 nucleotides: TGTGCCAGTCGGACAGGGGGGTCCGGGGAGCTGTTTTTT.

This clonotype was recorded at least ten times. J is TRBJ1-1 and V is TRBV7-9; D perhaps matches TRBD1 (5 bases). Trimming removed 7 bases from V and 0 bases from J, with 6 bases in between. Germline V lookup: CDR1 SEHNR, CDR2 FQNEAQ (reference sequence). CDR3 length: 12 residues. The CDR3 loop is CASNRLNTEAFF. The CDR3 bases are TGTGCCAGCAACAGGCTGAACACTGAAGCTTTCTTT.

This clonotype was seen repeatedly, ten times or more. The chain has TRBV6-2 or TRBV6-3 and TRBJ1-1; D gene uncertain. This CDR3 region has 13 residues. Germline CDR1 reads MNHEY; CDR2 reads SVGEGT. The germline V and J ends were trimmed by 5 bases and 6 bases, with 13 bases remaining between them. The CDR3 reads CASSLGRVPEAFF. The CDR3 DNA sequence: TGTGCCAGCAGTCTAGGGAGGGTCCCTGAAGCTTTCTTT.

This clonotype was picked up many times. This chain joins TRBV7-8 and TRBJ1-5; D unresolved. The length of the CDR3 is 15 residues. With 2 bases removed from V and 0 bases from J, the gap between germline ends came to 8 bases. Per germline, CDR1 SGHVS and CDR2 FQNEAQ. DNA for the CDR3: TGTGCCAGCAGCTTAACGGGCCATAGCAATCAGCCCCAGCATTTT. Its protein is CASSLTGHSNQPQHF.

In this sample, this clonotype turned up many times. The chain has TRBV6-2 or TRBV6-3 and TRBJ2-7; 8 bases map to TRBD1. The length of the CDR3 is 16 residues. V trimming: 5 bases; J trimming: 4 bases; junction bases outside the gene matches: 13. CDR1 MNHEY and CDR2 SVGEGT come from the germline V gene. The CDR3 sequence is CASSTLPGTGSYEQYF. Written as DNA, the CDR3 is TGTGCCAGCAGTACCCTCCCCGGGACAGGTTCGTACGAGCAGTACTTC.

This clonotype was seen at least ten times. This sequence joins TRBV6-1 and TRBJ2-5, with D uncertain. CDR3 size: 12 residues. The germline gives CDR1 MNHNS, CDR2 SASEGT. Trimming removed 6 bases at V and 5 bases at J, with 10 bases between. The CDR3: CASRGMRETQYF. DNA of the CDR3: TGTGCCAGCAGGGGGATGCGGGAGACCCAGTACTTC.